A single sample is the source of the 2 T cell receptor beta chains below, sequenced in a study of blood T cell repertoires in COVID-19 (dated by TCRdb to 2020 to 2022). Library generation was performed with the immunoSEQ multiplex PCR assay. Entries here come from immuneACCESS through TCRdb and include only in-frame sequences with V and J called. Some clones fail to appear in such tables; in the studies checked, an unresolved V gene covers under half of the shortfall, and the cause of the remainder is unknown. This sample gives about 140,000 clones in total; around nine tenths of them show up just once. Together, the top ten hold more than 9% of the sample. Sample: peripheral blood. The receptors originated from a man in his sixties with active or convalescent COVID-19.

This chain connects TRBV19 to TRBJ2-2; possible D gene TRBD1, 6 bases. This CDR3 contains 15 residues. Germline-derived CDR1 and CDR2 are LNHDA and SQIVND (reference sequence). Between the trimmed V and J ends, which lost 3 bases and 4 bases, there was a span of 12 bases. The CDR3 coding sequence is TGTGCCAGTAGTATTTCGCACAGGGCCACCGGGGAGCTGTTTTTT. Translation: CASSISHRATGELFF.

J is TRBJ1-2 and V is TRBV6-5; 8 nucleotides align to TRBD1. The CDR3 consists of 13 residues. Germline V CDR1 and CDR2: MNHEY, SVGAGI. The V segment lost 8 bases and the J segment 2 bases; nucleotides outside the gene matches: 4. The CDR3 loop reads CASLGQGNYGYTF. CDR3 nucleotides: TGTGCCAGCCTCGGACAGGGAAACTATGGCTACACCTTC.